These T cell receptor beta chains were read from a single sample in a study of CD8+ T cells in alopecia areata. Produced via immunoSEQ multiplex PCR; TCRdb's table is partial and in-frame only. The profile shows about 190,000 clones, around 56% of them singletons. Specimen: CD4+ T cells sorted from blood, collected at week 4, from a patient treated with tofacitinib. These receptors all stem from a human donor with alopecia areata. The CDR3 runs from the conserved cysteine through the conserved F or W. A D gene is named only where the DNA matches it firmly. Not all rows give a size; the values are once, few, many and, for expanded clones, a class.

-,-,TRBV12-5,TRBJ1-2,TGTGCTAGTGGTTTGTCCGGGGGCTACACCTTC,CASGLSGGYTF
TRBD1,-,TRBV29-1,TRBJ1-2,TGCAGCGCTAGGGACAGGGGAGGGGACACCTTC,CSARDRGGDTF
-,few,TRBV29-1,TRBJ2-3,TGCAGCACCCAGCAGACAGATACGCAGTATTTT,CSTQQTDTQYF
-,few,TRBV25-1,TRBJ1-2,TGTGCCAGCAGTTCGGGACCTTGGGGCTACACCTTC,CASSSGPWGYTF
TRBD2,-,TRBV6-5,TRBJ2-7,TGTGCCAGCAGTTACAAAGCGGGAAGTGGCGAGCAGTACTTC,CASSYKAGSGEQYF
-,-,TRBV7-2,TRBJ2-3,TGTGCCAGCAGCCATCTGGCCCCATTTAAAGATACGCAGTATTTT,CASSHLAPFKDTQYF
-,-,TRBV4-2,TRBJ2-7,TGTGCCAGCAGCTACGACTCCCACGAGCAGTACTTC,CASSYDSHEQYF
-,-,TRBV19,TRBJ2-7,TGTGCCAGTAGTATCATCGGGCAGGGCTCAGACGAGCAGTACTTC,CASSIIGQGSDEQYF
-,-,TRBV25-1,TRBJ2-7,TGTGCCAGCAGTGAATTCATATCAAGCCGACACGAGCAGTACTTC,CASSEFISSRHEQYF
TRBD1,few,TRBV29-1,TRBJ2-7,TGCAGCGTTGGTTCGGACAGGGGAACGAAGGAGCAGTACTTC,CSVGSDRGTKEQYF
TRBD1,-,TRBV7-9,TRBJ2-7,TGTGCCTCTCGGCTCCTACAGGGGAGCGACGAGCAGTACTTC,CASRLLQGSDEQYF
-,-,TRBV4-3,TRBJ2-6,TGCGCCAGCAGCCAAGACGTTACAGGGTACTCCGGGGCCAACGTCCTGACTTTC,CASSQDVTGYSGANVLTF
-,few,TRBV28,TRBJ2-2,TGTGCCAGCAGTTTGGACGGGCTCGCCGGGGAGCTGTTTTTT,CASSLDGLAGELFF
TRBD1,-,TRBV18,TRBJ2-5,TGTGCCAGCTCAGATCGGACAGGGGCGCCGTACTTC,CASSDRTGAPYF
-,once,TRBV29-1,TRBJ2-2,TGCAGCGTCTTTAAAGCCGGGGAGCTGTTTTTT,CSVFKAGELFF
-,-,TRBV7-9,TRBJ1-3,TGTGCCAGCAGCTGGGGGATGGGGGACCGAAACACCATATATTTT,CASSWGMGDRNTIYF
-,few,TRBV7-2,TRBJ2-3,TGTGCCAGCAGCTTAGTTTCGCTTGGCACAGATACGCAGTATTTT,CASSLVSLGTDTQYF
TRBD1,few,TRBV29-1,TRBJ2-1,TGCAGCGTGGGACAGGGGGTATCCAATGAGCAGTTCTTC,CSVGQGVSNEQFF
-,-,TRBV6-5,TRBJ1-2,TGTGCCAGCAGTTACTACCCGACAGGCGGCTATGGCTACACCTTC,CASSYYPTGGYGYTF
-,few,TRBV4-1,TRBJ2-6,TGCGCCAGCAGCCAAGGCTACAGGGTCGGGGCTGGGGCCAACGTCCTGACTTTC,CASSQGYRVGAGANVLTF
-,-,TRBV5-1,TRBJ2-7,TGCGCCAGCAGAGGCAGCTCCTACGAGCAGTACTTC,CASRGSSYEQYF
TRBD1,few,TRBV30,TRBJ1-5,TGTGCCTGGACAGGGGGAAGCAATCAGCCCCAGCATTTT,CAWTGGSNQPQHF
-,few,TRBV6-6,TRBJ2-7,TGTGCCAGCACCTCAGTGTTCCCCTACGAGCAGTACTTC,CASTSVFPYEQYF
TRBD1,-,TRBV18,TRBJ1-5,TGTGCCAGCTCACCAACAGGGGAAGTAAATCAGCCCCAGCATTTT,CASSPTGEVNQPQHF
TRBD2,once,TRBV6-4,TRBJ2-3,TGTGCCAGCAGTAGACTAGCGGCGATCACAGATACGCAGTATTTT,CASSRLAAITDTQYF
TRBD1,-,TRBV20-1,TRBJ2-3,TGCAGTGCTAGAACTGGACAGGGTGCGTATTTT,CSARTGQGAYF
-,-,TRBV7-2,TRBJ1-5,TGTGCCAGCAGCTTAGCGGTAGGTCAGCCCCAGCATTTT,CASSLAVGQPQHF
TRBD1,-,TRBV29-1,TRBJ2-1,TGCAGCGTTAGGGACAGGGGCCTCAGCAATGAGCAGTTCTTC,CSVRDRGLSNEQFF
-,-,TRBV25-1,TRBJ2-7,TGTGCCAGCAGTACGGTCTACGAGCAGTACTTC,CASSTVYEQYF
-,once,TRBV6-1,TRBJ1-1,TGTGCCAGTTCCGACAGGCGGAACACTGAAGCTTTCTTT,CASSDRRNTEAFF
TRBD2,-,TRBV29-1,TRBJ2-4,TGCAGCGTGGGGACTACGGGGGGCATTCAGTACTTC,CSVGTTGGIQYF
-,-,TRBV7-6,TRBJ2-7,TGTGCCAGCAGCCACCTCTTGGTTGACGGGAGAACCTACGAGCAGTACTTC,CASSHLLVDGRTYEQYF
TRBD2,few,TRBV12-5,TRBJ2-1,TGTGCTAGTGGTTTGGGAGGGACTAGCGGGAGGGCCGCTGAGCAGTTCTTC,CASGLGGTSGRAAEQFF
-,-,TRBV14,TRBJ1-2,TGTGCCAGCAGCCCAGGGCCTGGTGGCTACACCTTC,CASSPGPGGYTF
TRBD1,-,TRBV30,TRBJ1-4,TGTGCCTGGAGTGTACAACAGGGGGAAAAACTGTTTTTT,CAWSVQQGEKLFF
-,-,TRBV2,TRBJ1-1,TGTGCCAGCAGCAGGGACTTTGAAGCTTTCTTT,CASSRDFEAFF
-,-,TRBV9,TRBJ2-1,TGTGCCAGCAGCGCACTCTCCTACAATGAGCAGTTCTTC,CASSALSYNEQFF
TRBD2,few,TRBV11-1,TRBJ2-5,TGTGCCAGCAGCTCGAGCGGGAGTAGGCAAGAGACCCAGTACTTC,CASSSSGSRQETQYF
-,-,TRBV6-1,TRBJ2-5,TGTGCCAGCAGCACCATTGTGGGGACCCAGTACTTC,CASSTIVGTQYF
-,-,TRBV30,TRBJ1-5,TGTGCCTCTCGGGGGCGTCTCGATCAGCCCCAGCATTTT,CASRGRLDQPQHF
-,-,TRBV7-9,TRBJ1-2,TGTGCCAGCAGCTTAGAGGGACACGGCTACACCTTC,CASSLEGHGYTF
-,-,TRBV30,TRBJ2-6,TGTGCCTGGAGCGGTAAGGTCCTCTCTGGGGCCAACGTCCTGACTTTC,CAWSGKVLSGANVLTF
TRBD2,-,TRBV7-2,TRBJ2-3,TGTGCCAGCAGCTCCGGGACTAGCAGAGTCACAGATACGCAGTATTTT,CASSSGTSRVTDTQYF
-,-,TRBV9,TRBJ2-1,TGTGCCAGCAGCGCCCGTGATACCTACAATGAGCAGTTCTTC,CASSARDTYNEQFF
-,few,TRBV15,TRBJ2-2,TGTGCCACCAGCAGAGAAATCGACAGCGCGAACACCGGGGAGCTGTTTTTT,CATSREIDSANTGELFF
-,-,TRBV9,TRBJ1-1,TGTGCCAGCAGCGTAGTGCAGCACGCATTGAACACTGAAGCTTTCTTT,CASSVVQHALNTEAFF
TRBD2,-,TRBV5-1,TRBJ2-1,TGCGCCAGCAGCTTGGGTGCTAGCGGGAGTTTGAATGAGCAGTTCTTC,CASSLGASGSLNEQFF
-,-,TRBV5-1,TRBJ2-2,TGCGCCAGCAGCTTGGGCGGGACAGCGAACACCGGGGAGCTGTTTTTT,CASSLGGTANTGELFF
-,-,TRBV25-1,TRBJ1-2,TGTGCCAGCAAGGGAGGCACCAACTATGGCTACACCTTC,CASKGGTNYGYTF
-,-,TRBV20-1,TRBJ2-5,TGCAGTGCTAGGGAAGAGACCCAGTACTTC,CSAREETQYF